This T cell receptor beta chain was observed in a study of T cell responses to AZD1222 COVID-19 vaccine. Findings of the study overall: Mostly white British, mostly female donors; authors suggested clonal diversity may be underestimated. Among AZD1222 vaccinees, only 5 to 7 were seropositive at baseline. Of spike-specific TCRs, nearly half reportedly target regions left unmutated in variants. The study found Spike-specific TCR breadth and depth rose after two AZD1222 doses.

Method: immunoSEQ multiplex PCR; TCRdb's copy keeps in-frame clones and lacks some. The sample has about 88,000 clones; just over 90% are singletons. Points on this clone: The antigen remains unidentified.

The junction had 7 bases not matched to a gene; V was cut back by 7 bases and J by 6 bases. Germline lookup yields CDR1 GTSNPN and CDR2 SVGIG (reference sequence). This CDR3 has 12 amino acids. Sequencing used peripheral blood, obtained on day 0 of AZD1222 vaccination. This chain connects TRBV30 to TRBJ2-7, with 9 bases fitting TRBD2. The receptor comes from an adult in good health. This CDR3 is CALGLAVSEQYF. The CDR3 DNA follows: TGTGCCTTGGGACTAGCAGTGTCCGAGCAGTACTTC. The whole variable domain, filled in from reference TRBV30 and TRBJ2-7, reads SQTIHQWPATLVQPVGSPLSLECTVEGTSNPNLYWYRQAAGRGLQLLFYSVGIGQISSEVPQNLSASRPQDRQFILSSKKLLLSDSGFYLCALGLAVSEQYFGPGTRLTVT.